Below are 11 T cell receptor beta chains sequenced from a single sample in a study of Ad26.COV2.S vaccination and SARS-CoV-2 variants. Treatment specified: 15 to 20 received Ad26.COV2.S at low or high dose, single or two shots; roughly 5 received placebo; per-sample allocation not given. The study sampled participants on day 63 after the first vaccine or placebo injection. The method was immunoSEQ multiplex PCR; TCRdb's version includes in-frame clones alone and lacks a portion of them. The table has roughly 350,000 clones, about 88% seen once. Specimen: peripheral blood, collected in a trial of Ad26.COV2.S vaccine versus placebo. The source is a person between 18 and 65 years old who received the Ad26.COV2.S COVID-19 vaccine or a placebo.

This chain connects TRBV4-2 to TRBJ2-7; D perhaps matches TRBD2 (6 bases). Germline V CDR1 and CDR2: LGHNA, YNFKEQ. Deletions cut 0 bases from V and 0 bases from J, with 9 bases between. CDR3 size: 15 residues. The CDR3 loop reads CASSQEGRDSYEQYF. CDR3 nucleotides: TGTGCCAGCAGCCAAGAAGGGCGGGACTCCTACGAGCAGTACTTC.

This chain joins TRBV7-3 and TRBJ2-5; tentatively, D is TRBD1 or TRBD2 (5 bases each). The CDR3 length is 15 residues. Germline values: CDR1 SGHTA, CDR2 FQGTGA. The ends were cut back, 4 bases at V and 5 bases at J, with 17 bases in the middle. The DNA for the CDR3 is TGTGCCAGCAGCTCCTCCGGGACCCCCGGCGAGACCCAGTACTTC. The encoded protein is CASSSSGTPGETQYF.

The chain links TRBV4-3 to TRBJ1-3, with D tentatively TRBD1 (6 bases). The CDR3 has 15 residues. V was pared by 6 bases and J by 2 bases, with 14 bases between. The germline CDR1 and CDR2 sequences are LGHNA and YSLEER. The CDR3 DNA sequence: TGCGCCAGCAGTGGGGGGACACTTACTGGAAACACCATATATTTT. It encodes CASSGGTLTGNTIYF.

The chain carries TRBV11-3 and TRBJ2-2; a possible D gene is TRBD1 (5 bases). The CDR3 covers 14 residues. The germline gives CDR1 SGHNT, CDR2 YENEEA. Trimming removed 6 bases from V and 5 bases from J, with 13 bases in between. The CDR3 DNA is TGTGCCAGCAGTCCGCATCAGGGTACCGGGGAGCTGTTTTTT. It is translated as CASSPHQGTGELFF. The full variable domain, its missing parts supplied by reference TRBV11-3 and TRBJ2-2, is EAGVVQSPRYKIIEKKQPVAFWCNPISGHNTLYWYLQNLGQGPELLIRYENEEAVDDSQLPKDRFSAERLKGVDSTLKIQPAELGDSAVYLCASSPHQGTGELFFGEGSRLTVL.

V and J are TRBV27 and TRBJ2-7; a possible D gene is TRBD2 (5 bases). Trimming took off 4 bases at V and 0 bases at J, with 22 bases between the two ends. The CDR3 covers 18 residues. Germline V gene lookup returns CDR1 MNHEY and CDR2 SMNVEV (reference sequence). CDR3 protein: CASSYRTDSRAGSYEQYF. In nucleotides, the CDR3 is TGTGCCAGCAGTTATCGCACTGACTCGCGGGCAGGCTCCTACGAGCAGTACTTC.

A remark on this clone: At one end, the junction sequence differs from germline, possibly due to a read error. The V call is TRBV24-1, the J call TRBJ2-5; D may be TRBD1 or TRBD2 (5 bases each). Germline CDR1 reads KGHDR; CDR2 reads SFDVKD. The CDR3 totals 11 residues. The CDR3 sequence: CATGEGETQYF. CDR3 coding DNA: TGTGCCACCGGTGAGGGGGAGACCCAGTACTTC.

CDR3 in amino acids: CASSWRLAGGLMRNEQFF. The CDR3 region has the DNA TGTGCCAGCAGCTGGAGACTAGCGGGGGGGCTCATGAGAAATGAGCAGTTCTTC. V and J are TRBV7-2 and TRBJ2-1; 14 bases map to TRBD2. This CDR3 is built from 18 residues. Per germline, CDR1 SGHTA and CDR2 FQGNSA. Trimming at V came to 4 bases and at J to 7 bases, leaving 12 bases not matched to a gene.

The V call is TRBV30, the J call TRBJ2-7; 10 bases match TRBD1. Unmatched junction bases numbered 9, after V lost 5 bases and J lost 5 bases. The CDR3 loop spans 14 amino acids. Per the germline V gene, CDR1 is GTSNPN and CDR2 is SVGIG (reference sequence). DNA of the CDR3: TGTGCCTGGGGGACAGGGGAGGTGACCAACGAGCAGTACTTC. Translated, it gives CAWGTGEVTNEQYF.

This chain connects TRBV5-5 to TRBJ1-5, with D possibly matching TRBD1 (6 bases). This CDR3 is 16 amino acids long. V lost 0 bases to trimming and J lost 7 bases, with 17 bases between them. Germline values: CDR1 SGHKS, CDR2 YYEKEE (reference sequence). Written as DNA, the CDR3 is TGTGCCAGCAGCTTGGTGGGGGTCACCACAGGGCAGCCCCAGCATTTT. It encodes CASSLVGVTTGQPQHF.

This chain connects TRBV5-1 to TRBJ1-2; D might be TRBD1 (6 bases). Germline values: CDR1 SGHRS, CDR2 YFSETQ. CDR3 length: 14 amino acids. Trimming took off 4 bases at V and 4 bases at J, with 14 bases between the two ends. Here the CDR3 DNA reads TGCGCCAGCAGCAAGGACAGACAAACCTATGGCTACACCTTC. Residues: CASSKDRQTYGYTF.

The gene calls are TRBV11-2 and TRBJ2-2; 7 bases are shared with TRBD1. Germline V gene sequence: CDR1 SGHAT, CDR2 FQNNGV. With 5 bases clipped from V and 2 bases from J, the junction kept 2 bases outside the gene matches. The CDR3 has 14 amino acids. The CDR3 DNA follows: TGTGCCAGCAGCGGACAGGCTAACACCGGGGAGCTGTTTTTT. As protein: CASSGQANTGELFF.